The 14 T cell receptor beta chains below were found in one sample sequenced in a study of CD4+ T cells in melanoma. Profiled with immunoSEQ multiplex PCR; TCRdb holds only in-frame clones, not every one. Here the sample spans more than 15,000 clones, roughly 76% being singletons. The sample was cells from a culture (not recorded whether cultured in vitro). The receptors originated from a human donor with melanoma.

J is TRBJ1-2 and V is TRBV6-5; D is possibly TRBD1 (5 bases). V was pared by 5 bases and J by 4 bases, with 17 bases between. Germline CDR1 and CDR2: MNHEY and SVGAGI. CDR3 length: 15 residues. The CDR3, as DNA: TGTGCCAGCAGTAGGGAGGGGTTGGGGGGCTATGGCTACACCTTC. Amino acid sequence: CASSREGLGGYGYTF.

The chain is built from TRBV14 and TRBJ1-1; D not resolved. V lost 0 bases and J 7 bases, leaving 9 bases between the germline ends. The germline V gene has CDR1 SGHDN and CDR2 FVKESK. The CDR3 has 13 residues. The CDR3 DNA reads TGTGCCAGCAGCCAAGAACTCGGTTTTGAAGCTTTCTTT. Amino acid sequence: CASSQELGFEAFF.

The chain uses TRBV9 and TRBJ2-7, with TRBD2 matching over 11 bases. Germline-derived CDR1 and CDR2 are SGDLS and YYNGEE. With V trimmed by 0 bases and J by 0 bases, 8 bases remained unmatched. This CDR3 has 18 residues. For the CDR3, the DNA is TGTGCCAGCAGCGTAGCCCGAACTAGCGGGGGTACCTCCTACGAGCAGTACTTC. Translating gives CASSVARTSGGTSYEQYF.

Here the CDR3 reads CASNSVTGELFF. The CDR3 coding sequence is TGTGCCAGCAATAGCGTAACCGGGGAGCTGTTTTTT. This chain links TRBV28 with TRBJ2-2; perhaps TRBD2 as D (5 bases). This CDR3 is built from 12 residues. The V end was cut by 7 bases, the J end by 5 bases, with 8 bases between. Germline loops: CDR1 MDHEN, CDR2 SYDVKM.

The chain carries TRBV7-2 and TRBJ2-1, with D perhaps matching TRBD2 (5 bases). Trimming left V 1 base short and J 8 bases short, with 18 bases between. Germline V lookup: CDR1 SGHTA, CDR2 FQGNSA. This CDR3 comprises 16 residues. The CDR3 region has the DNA TGTGCCAGCAGCTTAGAAGCGGCCAAGTATGTCTATGAGCAGTTCTTC. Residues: CASSLEAAKYVYEQFF.

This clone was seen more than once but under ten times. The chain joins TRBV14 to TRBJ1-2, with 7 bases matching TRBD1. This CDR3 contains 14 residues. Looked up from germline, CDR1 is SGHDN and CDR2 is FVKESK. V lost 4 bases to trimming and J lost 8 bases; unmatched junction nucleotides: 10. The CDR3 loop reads CASSPQQGIGGYTF. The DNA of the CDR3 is TGTGCCAGCAGCCCACAACAGGGGATCGGAGGCTACACCTTC.

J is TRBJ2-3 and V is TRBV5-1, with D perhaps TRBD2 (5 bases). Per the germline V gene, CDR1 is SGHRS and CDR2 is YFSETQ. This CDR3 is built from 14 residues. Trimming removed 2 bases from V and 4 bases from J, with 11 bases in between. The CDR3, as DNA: TGCGCCAGCAGCTTCACTAGGACTCCAGATACGCAGTATTTT. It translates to CASSFTRTPDTQYF.

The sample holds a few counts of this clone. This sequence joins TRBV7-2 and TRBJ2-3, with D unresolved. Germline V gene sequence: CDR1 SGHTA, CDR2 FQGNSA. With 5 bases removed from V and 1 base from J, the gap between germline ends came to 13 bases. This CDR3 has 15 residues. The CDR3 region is CASSSQPGGTDTQYF. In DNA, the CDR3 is TGTGCCAGCAGCAGCCAGCCCGGCGGCACAGATACGCAGTATTTT.

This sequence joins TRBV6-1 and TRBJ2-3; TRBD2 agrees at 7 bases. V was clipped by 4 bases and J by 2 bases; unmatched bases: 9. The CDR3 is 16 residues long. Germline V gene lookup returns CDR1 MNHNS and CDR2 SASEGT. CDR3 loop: CASSASPTSITDTQYF. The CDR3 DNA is TGTGCCAGCAGTGCCTCCCCGACTAGCATCACAGATACGCAGTATTTT.

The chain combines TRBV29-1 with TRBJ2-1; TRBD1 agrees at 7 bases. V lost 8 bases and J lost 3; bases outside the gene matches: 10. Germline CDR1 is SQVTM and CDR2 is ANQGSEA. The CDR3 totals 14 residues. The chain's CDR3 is CSSQQGWVYNEQFF. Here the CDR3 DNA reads TGCAGCAGTCAACAGGGGTGGGTCTACAATGAGCAGTTCTTC.

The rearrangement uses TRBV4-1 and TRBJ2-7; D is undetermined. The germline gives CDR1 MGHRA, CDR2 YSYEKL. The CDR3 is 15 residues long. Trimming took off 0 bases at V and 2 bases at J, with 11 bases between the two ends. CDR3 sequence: CASSQDPGGTYEQYF. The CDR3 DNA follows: TGCGCCAGCAGCCAAGATCCGGGCGGAACCTACGAGCAGTACTTC.

CDR3 residues: CSAIHLNEQFF. DNA for the CDR3: TGCAGTGCAATTCACCTAAATGAGCAGTTCTTC. The chain recombines TRBV20-1 with TRBJ2-1; D is ambiguous. Germline CDR1 and CDR2: DFQATT and SNEGSKA (reference sequence). The ends were cut back, 6 bases at V and 7 bases at J, with 10 bases in the middle. The CDR3 sequence is 11 residues long.

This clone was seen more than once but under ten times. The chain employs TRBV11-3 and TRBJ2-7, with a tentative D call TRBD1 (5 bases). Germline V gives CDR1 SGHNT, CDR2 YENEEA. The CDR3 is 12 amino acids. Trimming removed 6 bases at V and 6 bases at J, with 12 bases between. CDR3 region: CASRIWTIEQYF. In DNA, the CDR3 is TGTGCCAGCAGGATTTGGACAATCGAGCAGTACTTC.

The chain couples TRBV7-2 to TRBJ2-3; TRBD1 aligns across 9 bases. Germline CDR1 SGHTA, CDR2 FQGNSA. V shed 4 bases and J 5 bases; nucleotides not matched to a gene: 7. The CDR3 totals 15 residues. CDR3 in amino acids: CASSSYRGRGDTQYF. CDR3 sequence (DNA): TGTGCCAGCAGCTCCTACAGGGGGCGTGGAGATACGCAGTATTTT.